Detailed here is one TCR beta chain. The data originate from a study of blood T cell repertoires in COVID-19. In the study overall: Samples came from the United States, Italy and Spain, spanning acute and convalescent COVID-19.

Some clones are missing from TCRdb's copy, which holds only in-frame ones; the method was immunoSEQ multiplex PCR. The sample consists of approximately 140,000 clones, about 80% of them appearing once. The V gene's germline CDR1 is SGDLS and CDR2 YYNGEE. The CDR3 sequence is 14 residues long. The V and J ends lost 3 bases and 2 bases, in that order; junction bases with no gene match: 1. This clonotype was obtained from a man aged 50 or older with acute or convalescent COVID-19. The sequencing input was peripheral blood. The V and J genes are TRBV9 and TRBJ1-3, with 8 bases identical to TRBD1. CDR3 nucleotides: TGTGCCAGCAGCGCGACAGGGGCTGGAAACACCATATATTTT. Encoded protein: CASSATGAGNTIYF. Supplemented by reference TRBV9 and TRBJ1-3, the full variable domain reads DSGVTQTPKHLITATGQRVTLRCSPRSGDLSVYWYQQSLDQGLQFLIQYYNGEERAKGNILERFSAQQFPDLHSELNLSSLELGDSALYFCASSATGAGNTIYFGEGSWLTVV.